The clone carrying this T cell receptor beta chain was picked up a small number of times. The sample comes from a study of patients and donors after allogeneic stem cell transplantation. Each CDR3 protein gets one entry after TCRdb re-called the RT-PCR reads with MiXCR. This sample has 190,000 or so distinct CDR3 sequences, with over 30% found just once. Sequences were obtained from blood, either unsorted or a sorted T cell fraction (not recorded which). This receptor was identified in a human donor who was either an allogeneic HSCT recipient or a stem cell or donor lymphocyte infusion donor (not recorded which). It is not recorded whose cells these are; they may come from a transplant donor.

DNA for the CDR3: TGTGCCAGCAGCAGAGACAGGGCCTACGAGCAGTACTTC. It codes for CASSRDRAYEQYF. The rearrangement uses TRBV28 and TRBJ2-7; 7 nucleotides align to TRBD1. The germline V gene encodes CDR1 MDHEN and CDR2 SYDVKM. The V gene end was trimmed by 6 bases and the J gene end by 2 bases; junction bases not matched to a gene: 4. There are 13 residues in the CDR3.